The subject of this entry is one T cell receptor (beta chain). This specimen belongs to a study of blood T cell repertoires in COVID-19. The CDR3 has 15 residues. Clones were read by immunoSEQ multiplex PCR, and TCRdb kept only the in-frame ones, dropping some. The sample comprises under 95,000 clones, approximately 88% of which are singletons, and roughly 6% rests with the top ten. V and J are TRBV21-1 and TRBJ2-7; TRBD2 is the table's D call, not checked against the DNA. TRBV21-1 is a listed pseudogene. The sample comprised peripheral blood. This receptor was obtained from a woman aged 45-65 years with acute or convalescent COVID-19. CDR3 sequence reads: CASNLLRLHSYEQYF. The CDR3 DNA follows: TGTGCCAGCAACCTCCTGAGACTCCACTCCTACGAGCAGTACTTC.